A selection of T cell receptor beta chains follows, all from one sample in a study of T cells after yellow fever vaccination. TCRdb re-called the 5' RACE reads through MiXCR, storing one row per CDR3 protein. The repertoire holds about 350,000 distinct CDR3 sequences, over 4% seen once, with around 23% in the top ten. Sequencing was performed on PBMCs, taken 5 days after the yellow fever booster vaccination. These receptors were obtained from a man aged 18 to 29 who received the YFV17D yellow fever vaccine. The CDR3 runs from the conserved cysteine through the conserved F or W. D genes are given only for firm matches. Clone sizes are given selectively: once, few, many, or a class where the clone is expanded.

>TRBD1|.|TRBJ2-3|TRBV5-5
TGTGCCAGCAACGGAGGGGGGACAGGGGTAGGAGATACGCAGTATTTT
CASNGGGTGVGDTQYF
>TRBD1|few|TRBJ2-7|TRBV6-2/TRBV6-3
TGTGCCAGCAGCTATTCCGGGACAGACACCTCCTACGAGCAGTACTTC
CASSYSGTDTSYEQYF
>TRBD1|few|TRBJ1-4|TRBV29-1
TGCAGCGTTCGGGGGACAGTCATCGGAAAACTGTTTTTT
CSVRGTVIGKLFF
>.|.|TRBJ2-7|TRBV29-1
TGCAGCGTTGAAGCCGACGACTACGAGCAGTACTTC
CSVEADDYEQYF
>.|.|TRBJ2-5|TRBV25-1
TGTGCCAGCAGTGATCCCGGGTCCGGAGGGACCCAGTACTTC
CASSDPGSGGTQYF
>.|.|TRBJ1-6|TRBV5-1
TGCGCCAGCAGCCTCCTTGGGACTGTGAGCTCCTATAATTCACCCCTCCACTTT
CASSLLGTVSSYNSPLHF
>.|few|TRBJ2-5|TRBV7-2
TGTGCCAGCAACCGAGCTGGGGGGAGCGAGACCCAGTACTTC
CASNRAGGSETQYF
>.|.|TRBJ1-1|TRBV19
TGTGCCAGTAGTATTGGGATGTCGGGGAACACTGAAGCTTTCTTT
CASSIGMSGNTEAFF
>.|.|TRBJ1-2|TRBV6-5
TGTGCCAGCAGCCCACTATTTCCGTATGGCTACACCTTC
CASSPLFPYGYTF
>.|.|TRBJ2-6|TRBV7-2
TGTGCCAGCAACTACCAGGTTGGGGCTGGGGCCAACGTCCTGACTTTC
CASNYQVGAGANVLTF
>.|many|TRBJ1-3|TRBV27
TGTGCCAGCAGTTTGCGGGCTGGAAACACCATATATTTT
CASSLRAGNTIYF
>TRBD1|.|TRBJ2-7|TRBV12-3/TRBV12-4
TGTGCCAGCAGCAACACAGGGGCCGAGCAGTACTTC
CASSNTGAEQYF
>.|.|TRBJ1-2|TRBV6-2/TRBV6-3
TGTGCCAGCAGAAGCCTGGGGGGAGGCTATGGCTACACCTTC
CASRSLGGGYGYTF
>.|few|TRBJ2-3|TRBV7-3
TGTGCCAGCAGCTTGAGTCGGTGGGATACGCAGTATTTT
CASSLSRWDTQYF
>.|few|TRBJ2-7|TRBV6-2/TRBV6-3
TGTGCCAGCAGTTACATTAGGGGAACCTACGAGCAGTACTTC
CASSYIRGTYEQYF
>TRBD1|.|TRBJ2-3|TRBV6-2/TRBV6-3
TGTGCCAGCAGTTATGCGACAGGGGATTTAGATACGCAGTATTTT
CASSYATGDLDTQYF
>.|few|TRBJ2-2|TRBV30
TGTGCCTGGGGCAGGGTTAACGGGGAGCTGTTTTTT
CAWGRVNGELFF
>.|many|TRBJ2-6|TRBV6-1
TGTGCCAGCAGCGAATCTGGGGCCAACGTCCTGACTTTC
CASSESGANVLTF
>.|many|TRBJ1-2|TRBV7-7
TGTGCCAGCAGGTCTCCTCAGGGACGCCCGGGTTATGGCTACACCTTC
CASRSPQGRPGYGYTF
>.|few|TRBJ2-4|TRBV5-6
TGTGCCAGCAGCTTGCCCGGGGGAACCAAAAACATTCAGTACTTC
CASSLPGGTKNIQYF
>.|many|TRBJ2-3|TRBV2
TGTGCCAGCAGGGATATCGTCACAGGCACAGATACGCAGTATTTT
CASRDIVTGTDTQYF
>TRBD1|.|TRBJ1-3|TRBV9
TGTGCCAGCAGCACGAAGGGGGCTGCAGGAAACACCATATATTTT
CASSTKGAAGNTIYF
>.|.|TRBJ2-2|TRBV5-4
TGTGCCAGCAGCTTGTTGTTGGGCACCGGGGAGCTGTTTTTT
CASSLLLGTGELFF
>TRBD1|.|TRBJ2-5|TRBV5-1
TGCGCCAGCAGAGCGACGGGACAGGGGGCAACAGAGACCCAGTACTTC
CASRATGQGATETQYF
>.|.|TRBJ1-5|TRBV5-1
TGCGCCAGCAGCTTGATGCCAGGGGCCGGCGGCAATCAGCCCCAGCATTTT
CASSLMPGAGGNQPQHF
>TRBD2|.|TRBJ2-2|TRBV5-4
TGTGCCAGCAGCTTGAGCCTAGCGGGGCCGACCACCGGGGAGCTGTTTTTT
CASSLSLAGPTTGELFF
>.|few|TRBJ2-3|TRBV20-1
TGCAGTGCTAGAGAGTCAGCGGCCCGAACGGCAGATACGCAGTATTTT
CSARESAARTADTQYF
>.|.|TRBJ2-7|TRBV4-1
TGCGCCAGCAGCCAAGAGCCCCCGGCAGGGAGCTCCTACGAGCAGTACTTC
CASSQEPPAGSSYEQYF
>.|few|TRBJ1-4|TRBV12-3/TRBV12-4
TGTGCCAGCAGTCCGGGTGCAGCGAATGAAAAACTGTTTTTT
CASSPGAANEKLFF
>TRBD1|.|TRBJ1-6|TRBV20-1
TGCAGTGCTTCCCGACAGGGGGCAAATTCACCCCTCCACTTT
CSASRQGANSPLHF
>.|few|TRBJ2-2|TRBV5-6
TGTGCCAGCAGCTTGGCCCTCTACACCGGGGAGCTGTTTTTT
CASSLALYTGELFF
>TRBD2|many|TRBJ2-5|TRBV7-8
TGTGCCAGCAGCCTCGGACTAGCGGCCAACCAAGAGACCCAGTACTTC
CASSLGLAANQETQYF
>.|many|TRBJ1-4|TRBV5-1
TGCGCCAGCAGCTTCTCCTTTATGGCGAATGAAAAACTGTTTTTT
CASSFSFMANEKLFF
>.|many|TRBJ1-2|TRBV11-2
TGTGCCAGCAACCTGGGGGGGTTGGATGGCTACACCTTC
CASNLGGLDGYTF
>.|.|TRBJ2-1|TRBV4-2
TGTGCCAGCAGCCCAGGTGCGGCGAGCTCCTACAATGAGCAGTTCTTC
CASSPGAASSYNEQFF
>.|many|TRBJ2-1|TRBV7-2
TGTGCCAGCAGCTTATTATTAGGGGGGGCTGAGCAGTTCTTC
CASSLLLGGAEQFF
>TRBD2|few|TRBJ2-5|TRBV7-9
TGTGCCAGCAGCTTACTAGCGGGACTCCTTAAAGAGACCCAGTACTTC
CASSLLAGLLKETQYF
>.|many|TRBJ2-1|TRBV5-1
TGCGCCAGCAGTCATCGACCTGACTGGACAAATGAGCAGTTCTTC
CASSHRPDWTNEQFF
>TRBD2|few|TRBJ2-5|TRBV6-5
TGTGCCAGCAGCCGGAGCTCCTTCAGCGGGGGGGAGACCCAGTACTTC
CASSRSSFSGGETQYF
>.|many|TRBJ2-3|TRBV24-1
TGTGCCACCACGGATAGTTCAGATACGCAGTATTTT
CATTDSSDTQYF
>.|few|TRBJ1-2|TRBV6-5
TGTGCCAGCAGTTACTCAGGGCTGGTGGCCTATGGCTACACCTTC
CASSYSGLVAYGYTF
>.|few|TRBJ2-2|TRBV6-5
TGTGCCAGCAGTTACTACGCAGGAAACACCGGGGAGCTGTTTTTT
CASSYYAGNTGELFF
>.|.|TRBJ2-7|TRBV3-1
TGTGCCAGCAGCCAAGTCGGGGAGCAGTACTTC
CASSQVGEQYF
>TRBD2|.|TRBJ2-3|TRBV7-9
TGTGCCAGCAGCCCCGAGACTAGCGGGGCCACAGATACGCAGTATTTT
CASSPETSGATDTQYF